This TCR beta chain was retrieved from a study of CD8 T cells in ankylosing spondylitis. Generation of TCR beta libraries employed quantitative 5'-RACE incorporating molecular barcodes. TCRdb called the 5' RACE reads again in MiXCR, with one record for every CDR3 protein. This table holds a few hundred thousand distinct CDR3 sequences, roughly 15% found once. With respect to this clonotype: Its antigen is not identified.

The study's findings and limits: Apparently characteristic of ankylosing spondylitis blood was a TCR beta motif (eight highly homologous variants).

There are 14 residues in the CDR3. After removal of 4 bases from V and 5 bases from J, the junction contained 6 bases not matched to a gene. In germline, CDR1 is SGDLS, CDR2 YYNGEE. The specimen was blood, either unsorted or a sorted T cell fraction (not recorded which). The receptor was isolated from a male donor with ankylosing spondylitis. The rearrangement joins TRBV9 to TRBJ2-1; 7 nucleotides line up with TRBD1. DNA for the CDR3: TGTGCCAGCAGCACAGACAGGGCCGACAATGAGCAGTTCTTC. This sequence encodes CASSTDRADNEQFF.